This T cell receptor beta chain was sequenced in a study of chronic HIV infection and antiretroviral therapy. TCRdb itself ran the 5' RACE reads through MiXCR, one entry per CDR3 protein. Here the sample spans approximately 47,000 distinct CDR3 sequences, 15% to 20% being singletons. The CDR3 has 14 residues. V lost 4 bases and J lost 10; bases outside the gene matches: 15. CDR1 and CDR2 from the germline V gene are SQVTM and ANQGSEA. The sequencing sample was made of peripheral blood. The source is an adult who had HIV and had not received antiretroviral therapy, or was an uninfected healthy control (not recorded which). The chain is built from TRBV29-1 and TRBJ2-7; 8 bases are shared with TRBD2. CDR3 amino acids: CSVGPLSGSLEQYF. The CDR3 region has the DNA TGCAGCGTTGGCCCGCTCAGCGGGAGTCTGGAACAGTACTTC.